Presented here are 23 T cell receptor beta chains from one specimen sequenced in a study of blood T cell repertoires in COVID-19. Sequencing was performed with immunoSEQ multiplex PCR; in TCRdb, only in-frame clones are kept and a portion is missing. The repertoire holds about 210,000 clones, 75% to 85% seen once, with 9.5% to 15% in the top ten. The sample comprised peripheral blood. All receptors derive from a human donor in a cohort sampled during active COVID-19.

In DNA form, the CDR3 reads TGCGCCAGCAGCTCAGACAGCTACAGCTCCTACGAGCAGTACTTC. Encoded protein: CASSSDSYSSYEQYF. The chain employs TRBV5-1 and TRBJ2-7, with D perhaps TRBD1 (5 bases). Per germline, CDR1 SGHRS and CDR2 YFSETQ. The CDR3 loop spans 15 amino acids. V was trimmed by 3 bases and J by 0 bases, leaving 13 bases between them.

The CDR3 nucleotides are TGTGCCAGCAGCTTAGAAGAGGGGGACAATGAGCAGTTCTTC. Protein: CASSLEEGDNEQFF. This chain connects TRBV7-8 to TRBJ2-1; maybe TRBD1 (6 bases). Germline CDR1 reads SGHVS; CDR2 reads FQNEAQ. This CDR3 region has 14 residues. Trimming pared 1 base from V and 5 bases from J, leaving 9 bases between.

The V call is TRBV19, the J call TRBJ1-5; D call uncertain. CDR1 and CDR2 from the germline V gene are LNHDA and SQIVND (reference sequence). V was pared by 5 bases and J by 5 bases, with 19 bases between. This CDR3 has 16 residues. The CDR3 nucleotides are TGTGCCAGTAGTTCGAGGTTGGGTACTGTGGATCAGCCCCAGCATTTT. This translates into CASSSRLGTVDQPQHF.

The chain employs TRBV7-9 and TRBJ2-1, with 10 bases matching TRBD2. Trimming took 0 bases from V and 7 from J; bases not matched to a gene: 3. CDR3 length equals 15 residues. CDR1 and CDR2 (germline): SEHNR, FQNEAQ (reference sequence). Here the CDR3 reads CASSLASGGWNEQFF. The CDR3 DNA reads TGTGCCAGCAGCTTAGCTAGCGGGGGGTGGAATGAGCAGTTCTTC.

The V and J genes are TRBV11-2 and TRBJ1-6; 8 nucleotides align to TRBD1. After removal of 2 bases from V and 16 bases from J, the junction contained 13 bases not matched to a gene. The CDR3 length is 15 residues. Germline assignment: CDR1 SGHAT and CDR2 FQNNGV. CDR3 region: CASSLSWGTGGRLHF. The CDR3 nucleotides are TGTGCCAGCAGCTTAAGCTGGGGAACAGGGGGTCGTCTCCACTTT.

The chain joins TRBV4-2 to TRBJ1-5; 10 bases fit TRBD1. From germline, CDR1 is LGHNA and CDR2 YNFKEQ. The CDR3 covers 16 residues. The V and J ends lost 0 bases and 5 bases, in that order; junction bases with no gene match: 4. The DNA for the CDR3 is TGTGCCAGCAGCCAAGATGCGGGGACAGGGGATCAGCCCCAGCATTTT. Protein: CASSQDAGTGDQPQHF.

The chain recombines TRBV7-9 with TRBJ2-3; the match to TRBD2 covers 8 bases. Germline V gene sequence: CDR1 SEHNR, CDR2 FQNEAQ (reference sequence). This CDR3 spans 14 amino acids. Unmatched junction bases numbered 7, after V lost 5 bases and J lost 6 bases. CDR3 nucleotides: TGTGCCAGCAGCCCTAGCGGGCCAGGTGATACGCAGTATTTT. Amino acid sequence: CASSPSGPGDTQYF. Full variable domain (rest looked up from reference TRBV7-9 and TRBJ2-3): DTGVSQNPRHKITKRGQNVTFRCDPISEHNRLYWYRQTLGQGPEFLTYFQNEAQLEKSRLLSDRFSAERPKGSFSTLEIQRTEQGDSAMYLCASSPSGPGDTQYFGPGTRLTVL.

The chain employs TRBV18 and TRBJ2-5; 9 nucleotides line up with TRBD1. V shed 9 bases and J 4 bases; nucleotides not matched to a gene: 9. The CDR3 extends over 14 amino acids. Germline V gene data show CDR1 as KGHSH and CDR2 as LQKENI. Here the CDR3 DNA reads TGTGCCAGTGGCGCCGGGACAGGGCGAGAGACCCAGTACTTC. It yields the protein CASGAGTGRETQYF.

V is TRBV10-3 and J is TRBJ2-1, with a possible D match to TRBD1 (6 bases). CDR3 length equals 14 residues. Germline CDR1 and CDR2: ENHRY and SYGVKD. V dropped 10 bases and J dropped 3 bases, with 16 bases sitting between them. The CDR3 coding sequence is TGTGCCAGCGAGGACAGAAGTAACTACAATGAGCAGTTCTTC. It is translated as CASEDRSNYNEQFF.

This clone was detected once. The chain carries TRBV6-2 or TRBV6-3 and TRBJ1-1; no clear D gene. CDR3 length: 17 residues. V lost 2 bases and J 0 bases, leaving 16 bases between the germline ends. Germline V CDR1 and CDR2: MNHEY, SVGEGT. This chain's CDR3 is CASSYGRGKQLNTEAFF. The CDR3 DNA sequence: TGTGCCAGCAGTTACGGGCGCGGGAAGCAGTTGAACACTGAAGCTTTCTTT.

The gene calls are TRBV19 and TRBJ2-3, with TRBD2 matching over 12 bases. Germline V gene sequence: CDR1 LNHDA, CDR2 SQIVND (reference sequence). The CDR3 totals 16 residues. Trimming removed 7 bases from V and 1 base from J; junction bases left unmatched: 6. In nucleotides, the CDR3 is TGTGCCAGTACTTCTAGCGGGGGGGCCGGCACAGATACGCAGTATTTT. It yields the protein CASTSSGGAGTDTQYF.

The chain has TRBV7-3 and TRBJ2-5, with TRBD2 identical over 7 bases. Germline lookup yields CDR1 SGHTA and CDR2 FQGTGA. Losses at the gene ends were 5 bases for V and 5 bases for J; bases not matched to a gene: 5. The CDR3 totals 13 residues. In DNA, the CDR3 is TGTGCCAGCAGCCCGACTAGCCATGAGACCCAGTACTTC. It codes for CASSPTSHETQYF.

The chain carries TRBV10-3 and TRBJ2-5, with a weak D call TRBD1 (5 bases). CDR1 is ENHRY and CDR2 is SYGVKD in the germline V gene. CDR3 length: 16 residues. Trimming stripped 0 bases from V and 5 bases from J, with 16 bases between. CDR3 amino acids: CAISESKGQGVETQYF. The CDR3 DNA is TGTGCCATCAGTGAGTCAAAGGGGCAGGGTGTCGAGACCCAGTACTTC.

The chain links TRBV11-3 to TRBJ2-3; 8 nucleotides agree with TRBD1. Germline CDR1 is SGHNT and CDR2 is YENEEA. The V segment lost 2 bases and the J segment 3 bases; nucleotides outside the gene matches: 7. This CDR3 is built from 16 residues. The CDR3 DNA sequence: TGTGCCAGCAGCTTACGGTCAACAGGGGGAACAGATACGCAGTATTTT. This gives the protein CASSLRSTGGTDTQYF.

A few counts support this clone. V is TRBV7-9 and J is TRBJ1-5; a weak D match, TRBD1 (5 bases). Per germline, CDR1 SEHNR and CDR2 FQNEAQ (reference sequence). V was clipped by 3 bases and J by 4 bases, with 7 bases between them. This CDR3 is 13 amino acids long. As DNA, the CDR3 is TGTGCCAGCAGCTTCGACAGTAATCAGCCCCAGCATTTT. Protein product: CASSFDSNQPQHF. Full variable domain (rest looked up from reference TRBV7-9 and TRBJ1-5): DTGVSQNPRHKITKRGQNVTFRCDPISEHNRLYWYRQTLGQGPEFLTYFQNEAQLEKSRLLSDRFSAERPKGSFSTLEIQRTEQGDSAMYLCASSFDSNQPQHFGDGTRLSIL.

This clone showed up just a few times. The V and J genes are TRBV7-9 and TRBJ2-7, with 8 bases lining up with TRBD1. Per germline, CDR1 SEHNR and CDR2 FQNEAQ (reference sequence). This CDR3 is built from 15 residues. J lost 2 bases, V lost 4 bases, and 7 bases had no gene match. CDR3 protein: CASSSGTGITYEQYF. The CDR3 coding sequence is TGTGCCAGCAGCTCAGGGACAGGCATAACCTACGAGCAGTACTTC.

This sequence joins TRBV27 and TRBJ1-5; 9 nucleotides align to TRBD1. Trimming took 8 bases from V and 7 from J; bases not matched to a gene: 18. Germline CDR1 reads MNHEY; CDR2 reads SMNVEV (reference sequence). The CDR3 contains 17 residues. CDR3 sequence: CASPPSDEQGAQQPQHF. Here the CDR3 DNA reads TGTGCCAGCCCTCCGTCCGACGAACAGGGGGCGCAACAGCCCCAGCATTTT.

The CDR3 here is CATSNLRTSQTQYF. The CDR3 DNA sequence: TGTGCCACCAGTAACCTCAGGACATCCCAGACCCAGTACTTC. This chain uses TRBV15 with TRBJ2-5; D possibly corresponds to TRBD1 (5 bases). The CDR3 length is 14 residues. Looked up from germline, CDR1 is LNHNV and CDR2 is YYDKDF (reference sequence). Trimming left V 6 bases short and J 6 bases short, with 17 bases between.

V usage is TRBV7-2 and J usage is TRBJ1-2, with 8 bases lining up with TRBD1. Germline V gives CDR1 SGHTA, CDR2 FQGNSA. J gave up 8 bases and V 1 base, and 9 bases lay outside the gene matches. CDR3 length: 15 residues. This chain's CDR3 is CASSLGGQGAYGYTF. CDR3 bases: TGTGCCAGCAGCTTAGGTGGGCAGGGGGCTTACGGCTACACCTTC.

The chain uses TRBV3-1 (or the pseudogene TRBV3-2) and TRBJ2-7, with D unresolved. This CDR3 has 14 amino acids. Per germline, CDR1 LGHDT and CDR2 YNNKEL (reference sequence). The V gene lost 0 bases and the J gene lost 7 bases, with 13 bases spanning the gap. Here the CDR3 DNA reads TGTGCCAGCAGCCAAGATGTTCGCTTCGGGGAGCAGTACTTC. Its translation: CASSQDVRFGEQYF.

The gene calls are TRBV4-1 and TRBJ1-1, with D perhaps matching TRBD1 (6 bases). The CDR3 spans 17 residues. CDR1 is MGHRA and CDR2 is YSYEKL in the germline V gene. V gave up 0 bases and J gave up 5 bases, with 19 bases separating them. The CDR3 DNA follows: TGCGCCAGCAGCCAAGAAAGAGGGGGAGGGATAAGGACTGAAGCTTTCTTT. This sequence encodes CASSQERGGGIRTEAFF.

This chain joins TRBV28 and TRBJ1-2; the match to TRBD1 covers 9 bases. After removal of 3 bases from V and 2 bases from J, the junction contained 7 bases not matched to a gene. The CDR3 sequence is 16 residues long. The germline gives CDR1 MDHEN, CDR2 SYDVKM. CDR3 loop: CASSFAGTGLNYGYTF. The CDR3 DNA is TGTGCCAGCAGTTTTGCCGGGACAGGGTTAAACTATGGCTACACCTTC.

This rearrangement joins TRBV7-8 to TRBJ2-7, with 8 bases lining up with TRBD2. This CDR3 has 15 residues. The germline gives CDR1 SGHVS, CDR2 FQNEAQ. The junction had 9 bases not matched to a gene; V was cut back by 4 bases and J by 4 bases. The CDR3 DNA reads TGTGCCAGCAGCTGGAGAGCGGGGGCTGGTTACGAGCAGTACTTC. It yields the protein CASSWRAGAGYEQYF.